This entry describes one TCR beta chain. This sample was included in a study of blood T cell repertoires in COVID-19. Study overall: Collection of acute and convalescent COVID-19 samples took place in the United States, Italy and Spain. The cDNA or gDNA used as material had been derived from T cells, B-cell-depleted T cells, or PBMCs.

In the original processing: Reference gene primers were amplified, and this amplification served to estimate nucleated cell counts. Measured with immunoSEQ multiplex PCR; TCRdb has only the in-frame clones, and not every one. V and J calls and clone size are those listed in that table; D and trimming were worked out from the DNA. The data hold around 90,000 clones, with about 86% observed a single time. The CDR3 sequence is 15 residues long. Germline values: CDR1 MNHEY, CDR2 SVGAGI. The V gene end was trimmed by 6 bases and the J gene end by 4 bases; junction bases not matched to a gene: 9. The Seattle patients, enrolled during active infection, were followed longitudinally.

This sequence joins TRBV6-5 and TRBJ2-1; TRBD2 agrees at 7 bases. This clonotype was sampled from a man in his fifties with COVID-19, enrolled during active disease. Sample: peripheral blood. CDR3 sequence: CASRDPGGGYNEQFF. The CDR3 coding sequence is TGTGCCAGCAGAGATCCGGGCGGGGGTTACAATGAGCAGTTCTTC.